The present entry profiles one T cell receptor beta chain with its context. V lost 1 base and J lost 3; bases outside the gene matches: 5. From germline, CDR1 is MNHEY and CDR2 SVGAGI. This CDR3 is 15 amino acids long. This specimen comes from a study of control samples from healthy donors and cancer patients. Produced via immunoSEQ multiplex PCR; TCRdb's table is partial and in-frame only. Here the sample spans about 140,000 clones, roughly 89% being singletons. The sequence was collected from a man aged 18-30 years in good health. The J gene is TRBJ1-1, the V gene TRBV6-5, with TRBD1 matching 7 bases. The sequenced material came from blood. In DNA form, the CDR3 reads TGTGCCAGCAGTTACTTACTAGGGGGCCACACTGAAGCTTTCTTT. Its protein is CASSYLLGGHTEAFF.